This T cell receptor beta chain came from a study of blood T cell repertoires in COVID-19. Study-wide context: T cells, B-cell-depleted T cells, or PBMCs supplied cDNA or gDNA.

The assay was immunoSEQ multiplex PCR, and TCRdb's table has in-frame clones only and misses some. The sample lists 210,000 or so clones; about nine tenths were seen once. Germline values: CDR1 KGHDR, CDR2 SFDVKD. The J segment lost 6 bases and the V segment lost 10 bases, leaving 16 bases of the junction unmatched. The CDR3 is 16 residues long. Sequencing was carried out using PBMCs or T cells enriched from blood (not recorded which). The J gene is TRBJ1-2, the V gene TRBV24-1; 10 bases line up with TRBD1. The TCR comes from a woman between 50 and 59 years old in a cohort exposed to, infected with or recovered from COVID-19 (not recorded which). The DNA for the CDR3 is TGTGCCACTTCCCCCGGGACAGGGGCTCTCGTGCATGGCTACACCTTC. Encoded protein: CATSPGTGALVHGYTF.